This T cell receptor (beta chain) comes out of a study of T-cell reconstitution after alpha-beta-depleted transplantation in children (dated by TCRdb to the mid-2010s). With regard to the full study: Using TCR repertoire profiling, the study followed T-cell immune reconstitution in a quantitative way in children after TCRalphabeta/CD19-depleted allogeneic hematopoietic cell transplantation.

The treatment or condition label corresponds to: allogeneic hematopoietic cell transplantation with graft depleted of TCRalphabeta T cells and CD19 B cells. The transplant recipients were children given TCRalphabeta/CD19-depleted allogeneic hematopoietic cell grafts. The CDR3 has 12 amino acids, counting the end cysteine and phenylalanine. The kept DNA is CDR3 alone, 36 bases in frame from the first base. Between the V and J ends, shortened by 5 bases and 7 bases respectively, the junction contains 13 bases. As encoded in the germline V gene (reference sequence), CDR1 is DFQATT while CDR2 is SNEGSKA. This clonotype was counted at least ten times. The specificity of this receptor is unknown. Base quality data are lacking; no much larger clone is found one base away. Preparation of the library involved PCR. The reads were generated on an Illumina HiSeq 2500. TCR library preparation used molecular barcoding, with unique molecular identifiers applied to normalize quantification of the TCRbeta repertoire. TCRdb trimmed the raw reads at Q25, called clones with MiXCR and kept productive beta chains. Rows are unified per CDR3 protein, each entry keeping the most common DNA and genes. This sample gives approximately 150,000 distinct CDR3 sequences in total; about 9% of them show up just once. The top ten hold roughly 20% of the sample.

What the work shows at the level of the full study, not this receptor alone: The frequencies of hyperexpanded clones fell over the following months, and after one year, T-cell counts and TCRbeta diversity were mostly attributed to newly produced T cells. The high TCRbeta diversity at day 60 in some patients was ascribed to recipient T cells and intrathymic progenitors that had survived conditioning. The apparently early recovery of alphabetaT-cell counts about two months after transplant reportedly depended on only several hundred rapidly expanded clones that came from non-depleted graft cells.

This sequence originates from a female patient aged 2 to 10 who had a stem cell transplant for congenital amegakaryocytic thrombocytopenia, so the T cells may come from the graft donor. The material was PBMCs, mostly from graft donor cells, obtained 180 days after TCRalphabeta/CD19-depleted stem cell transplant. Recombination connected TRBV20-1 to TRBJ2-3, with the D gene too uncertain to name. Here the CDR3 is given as CSADEVKYTQYF. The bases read TGCAGTGCTGACGAGGTCAAGTATACGCAGTATTTT.